A few counts support the clone carrying this TCR beta chain. Profiling relied on immunoSEQ multiplex PCR, and the TCRdb table lists in-frame clones only, not all of them. This table has about 53,000 clones, 80% to 85% appearing once. The CDR3 totals 16 residues. The sort gate was single viable CD3+CD4+CD8-CD45RO+ cells for memory CD4+ T cells. This sample was taken from a study of memory CD4+ T cells and cytomegalovirus serostatus. This TCR was recovered from an adult in good health and CMV-seronegative. Sequencing input: memory CD4+ T cells from blood. The rearrangement uses TRBV21-1 and TRBJ2-7; no check of the table's D call, TRBD2, against the DNA was made. TRBV21-1 is flagged as a pseudogene. The CDR3 sequence: CASSERLAGLSYEQYF. The CDR3 nucleotides are TGTGCCAGCAGCGAACGACTAGCGGGCCTCTCCTACGAGCAGTACTTC.